The sequence of this TCR beta chain was determined in a study of human T cells and chemical hapten exposure. Study overall: A patient group, mainly female, showed alopecia areata, totalis or universalis.

Library construction involved attaching unique molecular identifiers to individual cDNA molecules, which allowed quantitative, reproducible TCR counting. Source study methods: Ranging from roughly 23,224 to 750,000, TCR counts per sample had a median value of 95,638. TCRdb itself ran the RACE reads through MiXCR, one entry per CDR3 protein. What appears here as the V and J calls and clone size reflects TCRdb's work, not the paper's. The sample carries 95,000 to 150,000 distinct CDR3 sequences, roughly 15% recorded once. Trimming took off 4 bases at V and 7 bases at J, with 17 bases between the two ends. The CDR3 is made up of 15 amino acids. The V gene's germline CDR1 is MDHEN and CDR2 SYDVKM. As to time point: patch test 1, 2 weeks after DPC sensitization. Treatment noted: therapeutic diphenylcyclopropenone sensitization with weekly scalp DPC. Extraction yielded total RNA from whole blood (unfractionated).

This clonotype was obtained from a man aged 18 to 30 with alopecia areata. Some clones in this sample may be carry-over from other donors' samples. This sequence joins TRBV28 and TRBJ2-1, with D possibly matching TRBD1 (5 bases). The source was whole blood, collected in connection with sensitization to the hapten diphenylcyclopropenone (DPC). The CDR3 bases are TGTGCCAGCAGTTCACCACGACAAGGGGCTAATGAGCAGTTCTTC. This sequence encodes CASSSPRQGANEQFF. Complete variable domain (other parts from reference TRBV28 and TRBJ2-1): DVKVTQSSRYLVKRTGEKVFLECVQDMDHENMFWYRQDPGLGLRLIYFSYDVKMKEKGDIPEGYSVSREKKERFSLILESASTNQTSMYLCASSSPRQGANEQFFGPGTRLTVL.